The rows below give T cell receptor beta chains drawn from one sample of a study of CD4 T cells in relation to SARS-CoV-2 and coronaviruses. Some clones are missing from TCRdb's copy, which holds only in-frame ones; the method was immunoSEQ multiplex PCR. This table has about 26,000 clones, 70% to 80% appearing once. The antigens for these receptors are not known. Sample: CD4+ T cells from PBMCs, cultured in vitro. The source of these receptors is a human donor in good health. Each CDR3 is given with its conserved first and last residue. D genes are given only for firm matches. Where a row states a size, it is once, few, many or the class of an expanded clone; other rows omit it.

CDR3: CASSLDGHSGNTIYF; DNA: TGCGCCAGCAGCTTGGATGGACACTCTGGAAACACCATATATTTT; size: NA; V: TRBV5-1; D: NA; J: TRBJ1-3
CDR3: CASTGLGSEYF; DNA: TGTGCCAGCACCGGGTTGGGGTCAGAGTACTTC; size: NA; V: TRBV25-1; D: NA; J: TRBJ2-7
CDR3: CASSMTGNEQFF; DNA: TGTGCCAGCAGCATGACAGGCAATGAGCAGTTCTTC; size: NA; V: TRBV11-2; D: NA; J: TRBJ2-1
CDR3: CASSPGGARQYF; DNA: TGTGCCAGCAGCCCGGGCGGGGCACGTCAGTACTTC; size: NA; V: TRBV7-2; D: NA; J: TRBJ2-7
CDR3: CASTGSTGFGYTF; DNA: TGTGCCAGCACCGGATCGACAGGATTCGGCTACACCTTC; size: NA; V: TRBV12-3/TRBV12-4; D: NA; J: TRBJ1-2
CDR3: CASSQNSVQNTGELFF; DNA: TGTGCCAGCAGCCAAAACAGTGTTCAAAACACCGGGGAGCTGTTTTTT; size: few; V: TRBV4-2; D: NA; J: TRBJ2-2
CDR3: CADHLCRYF; DNA: TGTGCCGACCACCTTTGTCGGTACTTC; size: NA; V: TRBV9; D: NA; J: TRBJ2-7
CDR3: CASSYSRGSEAFF; DNA: TGTGCCAGCAGTTACTCGCGGGGCTCTGAAGCTTTCTTT; size: once; V: TRBV6-5; D: NA; J: TRBJ1-1
CDR3: CASKDFGQGLETQYF; DNA: TGTGCCAGTAAGGACTTTGGACAGGGCTTAGAGACCCAGTACTTC; size: NA; V: TRBV19; D: TRBD1; J: TRBJ2-5